This T cell receptor (beta chain) was captured in a study of CD8 T cells in ankylosing spondylitis. Whole-study results and caveats: Enrichment of disease-linked clones was reportedly significant in matched ankylosing spondylitis synovial fluid. Characteristic of ankylosing spondylitis blood, it appeared, was a TCR beta motif comprising 7 to 9 highly homologous variants. Disease-linked clones were found to be CD8+ and relatively rare in peripheral blood.

Quantitative 5'-RACE with molecular barcodes generated TCR beta libraries. TCRdb reprocessed the 5' RACE reads with MiXCR, giving one entry per CDR3 protein. This sample has roughly 700,000 distinct CDR3 sequences; roughly 20% occur once, and the top ten carry around 19%. Turning to this clonotype: The antigen is unknown.

Sequenced material: blood, either unsorted or a sorted T cell fraction (not recorded which). The source of this sequence is a male donor with ankylosing spondylitis.

The CDR3 loop reads CSVLIKGRDSYNEQFF. The CDR3, as DNA: TGCAGCGTTCTCATCAAAGGCCGTGACTCCTACAATGAGCAGTTCTTC. V gene TRBV29-1 combines with J gene TRBJ2-1; D remains unclear. CDR3 length equals 16 residues. Per the germline V gene, CDR1 is SQVTM and CDR2 is ANQGSEA. Trimming removed 5 bases at V and 0 bases at J, with 17 bases between.